Each of the 13 T cell receptor beta chains below was sequenced from the same sample in a study of T cell responses to AZD1222 COVID-19 vaccine (dated by TCRdb to the early 2020s). The time point tag for this specimen amounts to: about 28 days (+/-7) after the second vaccine dose. The library came from the immunoSEQ multiplex PCR assay. Entries here come from immuneACCESS through TCRdb and include only in-frame sequences with V and J called. Some clones fail to appear in such tables; in the studies checked, an unresolved V gene covers under half of the shortfall, and the cause of the remainder is unknown. This sample is represented by about 120,000 clones; about 87% of them were singletons. Jointly, the top ten make up roughly 15% of the sample. The sequenced sample was peripheral blood, obtained 28 days after the second AZD1222 dose. These receptors all stem from an adult who received the AZD1222 COVID-19 vaccine.

This chain's CDR3 is CASSLTSGSSYEQYF. DNA for the CDR3: TGTGCCAGCAGCTTAACTAGCGGGAGTTCCTACGAGCAGTACTTC. The chain links TRBV5-4 to TRBJ2-7, with 11 bases aligning to TRBD2. The CDR3 extends over 15 amino acids. Trimming at V came to 2 bases and at J to 1 base, leaving 2 bases not matched to a gene. The germline CDR1 and CDR2 sequences are SGHNT and YYREEE (reference sequence).

This chain uses TRBV6-5 with TRBJ2-5; 7 bases are a match to TRBD1. The CDR3 has 13 amino acids. Germline CDR1 MNHEY, CDR2 SVGAGI. Losses at the gene ends were 5 bases for V and 5 bases for J; bases not matched to a gene: 5. CDR3 protein: CASSQQGMETQYF. The CDR3 DNA follows: TGTGCCAGCAGTCAACAGGGGATGGAGACCCAGTACTTC.

Comment on this clone: In the same sample, other DNA sequences code for this CDR3. This sequence joins TRBV28 and TRBJ1-2; D is undetermined. The CDR3 totals 12 residues. The germline V and J ends were trimmed by 5 bases and 5 bases, with 9 bases remaining between them. CDR1 MDHEN and CDR2 SYDVKM come from the germline V gene. The CDR3 here is CASSLKRYGYTF. The CDR3 nucleotides are TGTGCCAGCAGTCTGAAGAGGTATGGCTACACCTTC.

This rearrangement joins TRBV19 to TRBJ1-1; D may be TRBD1 (6 bases). V was shortened by 4 bases and J by 3 bases, with 18 bases between the two germline ends. Germline values: CDR1 LNHDA, CDR2 SQIVND (reference sequence). This CDR3 region has 16 residues. Written as DNA, the CDR3 is TGTGCCAGTAGTACCGACATTGGGGGGGCCGACACTGAAGCTTTCTTT. This encodes CASSTDIGGADTEAFF. The full variable domain, completed using reference TRBV19 and TRBJ1-1, is DGGITQSPKYLFRKEGQNVTLSCEQNLNHDAMYWYRQDPGQGLRLIYYSQIVNDFQKGDIAEGYSVSREKKESFPLTVTSAQKNPTAFYLCASSTDIGGADTEAFFGQGTRLTVV.

The rearrangement uses TRBV5-6 and TRBJ2-3; D possibly corresponds to TRBD1 (7 bases). V dropped 7 bases and J dropped 2 bases, with 14 bases sitting between them. The CDR3 loop spans 14 amino acids. Germline assignment: CDR1 SGHDT and CDR2 YYEEEE. The CDR3 loop is CASAAGQYTDTQYF. CDR3 DNA: TGTGCCAGCGCCGCGGGACAGTACACAGATACGCAGTATTTT.

The chain links TRBV14 to TRBJ1-1; the D is unclear. The CDR3 extends over 14 amino acids. Germline CDR1 and CDR2: SGHDN and FVKESK. Deletions cut 4 bases from V and 0 bases from J, with 9 bases between. In DNA, the CDR3 is TGTGCCAGCAGCCTACTAACAGTGAACACTGAAGCTTTCTTT. Translation gives CASSLLTVNTEAFF. The full variable domain, rest sourced from reference TRBV14 and TRBJ1-1, is EAGVTQFPSHSVIEKGQTVTLRCDPISGHDNLYWYRRVMGKEIKFLLHFVKESKQDESGMPNNRFLAERTGGTYSTLKVQPAELEDSGVYFCASSLLTVNTEAFFGQGTRLTVV.

The chain joins TRBV24-1 to TRBJ2-7; 8 positions agree with TRBD2. The germline CDR1 and CDR2 sequences are KGHDR and SFDVKD. Trimming cost V 2 bases and J 6 bases; bases outside gene matches: 17. The CDR3 spans 18 residues. CDR3 DNA sequence: TGTGCCACCAGTGATTCCGGACGGGGGGGGAGCCATAGAGGCGAGCAGTACTTC. This encodes CATSDSGRGGSHRGEQYF.

The rearrangement joins TRBV6-1 to TRBJ2-3; TRBD2 agrees at 9 bases. Trimming took 1 base from V and 6 from J; bases not matched to a gene: 5. Looked up from germline, CDR1 is MNHNS and CDR2 is SASEGT. CDR3 length: 15 residues. The chain's CDR3 is CASSEVAGEADTQYF. The DNA for the CDR3 is TGTGCCAGCAGTGAAGTAGCGGGAGAGGCTGATACGCAGTATTTT.

The rearrangement links TRBV6-2 or TRBV6-3 to TRBJ1-5, with TRBD1 matching over 7 bases. With V trimmed by 6 bases and J by 9 bases, 8 bases remained unmatched. In germline, CDR1 is MNHEY, CDR2 SVGEGT. The CDR3 has 13 amino acids. The CDR3 DNA reads as TGTGCCAGCAGCCCACAGGGGCTCCGGCCCCAGCATTTT. It encodes CASSPQGLRPQHF.

This clone was counted a single time. The gene calls are TRBV18 and TRBJ2-7, with 7 positions matching TRBD2. The V gene's germline CDR1 is KGHSH and CDR2 LQKENI. V shed 3 bases and J 1 base; nucleotides not matched to a gene: 6. The length of the CDR3 is 15 residues. CDR3 sequence: CASSPRSRGSYEQYF. The CDR3 DNA follows: TGTGCCAGCTCACCGCGCTCGCGGGGGTCCTACGAGCAGTACTTC.

This clone has a single count. CDR3 protein: CASSIVGQFSNQPQHF. Written as DNA, the CDR3 is TGTGCCAGTAGTATAGTGGGACAGTTTAGCAATCAGCCCCAGCATTTT. V usage is TRBV19 and J usage is TRBJ1-5; 7 positions match TRBD1. Losses at the gene ends were 1 base for V and 0 bases for J; bases not matched to a gene: 3. Germline V lookup: CDR1 LNHDA, CDR2 SQIVND (reference sequence). This CDR3 is 16 amino acids long.

This chain uses TRBV6-5 with TRBJ2-7; 8 nucleotides align to TRBD2. Germline V gives CDR1 MNHEY, CDR2 SVGAGI. This CDR3 region has 15 residues. V dropped 5 bases and J dropped 5; count of bases not matched to a gene: 11. CDR3 amino acids: CASSHLGAGDHEQYF. CDR3 in DNA: TGTGCCAGCAGTCATTTGGGAGCGGGAGATCACGAGCAGTACTTC.

This clone came up once. The V call is TRBV11-2, the J call TRBJ1-3, with D unresolved. The CDR3 loop spans 18 amino acids. CDR1 is SGHAT and CDR2 is FQNNGV in the germline V gene. V was shortened by 3 bases and J by 1 base, with 19 bases between the two germline ends. The CDR3 sequence: CASSFIPPGSSSGNTIYF. Written as DNA, the CDR3 is TGTGCCAGCAGCTTCATACCACCCGGCAGTTCGTCTGGAAACACCATATATTTT.